This T cell receptor (beta chain) came from a study of blood T cell repertoires in COVID-19. The CDR3 length is 16 residues. From germline, CDR1 is LGHNA and CDR2 YSLEER. The trim removed 3 bases at V and 5 bases at J, leaving 9 bases unmatched. Clones were sequenced by immunoSEQ multiplex PCR, and TCRdb holds only the in-frame ones, with some missing. Among approximately 65,000 clones listed, around two thirds were seen once. Recruitment covered about two dozen US areas and drew participants whose ages spanned about 18 to 90 years. Each participant's cohort was designated according to participant-reported clinical history.

This chain uses TRBV4-3 with TRBJ2-2; 7 bases match TRBD2. Source material: PBMCs or T cells enriched from blood (not recorded which). This sequence was found in a woman aged 55-69 years who had been exposed to COVID-19. The CDR3 is CASSHASSGLTGELFF. CDR3 DNA: TGCGCCAGCAGCCACGCGTCTAGCGGATTAACCGGGGAGCTGTTTTTT.